The entry below describes one T cell receptor beta chain. Its specificity is not known. In making TCR beta libraries, quantitative 5'-RACE with molecular barcodes was used. TCRdb independently ran MiXCR on the 5' RACE reads; one entry per CDR3 protein. Of about 400,000 distinct CDR3 sequences listed, approximately 20% are singletons. The data stem from a study of CD8 T cells in ankylosing spondylitis. Findings of the study overall: A motif of under ten highly homologous TCR beta variants was seen as apparently characteristic of ankylosing spondylitis blood.

V lost 1 base to trimming and J lost 0 bases, with 13 bases between them. The germline CDR1 and CDR2 sequences are ENHRY and SYGVKD. The CDR3 loop spans 17 amino acids. The sequenced sample consisted of blood, either unsorted or a sorted T cell fraction (not recorded which). The receptor comes from a male donor with ankylosing spondylitis. The gene calls are TRBV10-3 and TRBJ1-3; D remains ambiguous. The CDR3 spells CAISEFQNPYSGNTIYF. CDR3 in DNA: TGTGCCATCAGTGAGTTTCAAAATCCGTACTCTGGAAACACCATATATTTT.